This T cell receptor (beta chain) appears in the sequencing data of a study of vaccination and CD4 T cells after COVID-19. Study as a whole: Convalescent donors totaled six males and four females, including two who were Hispanic. The study, taken as a whole, reports: Median reactive clonotypes, those recognizing SARS-CoV-2, rose from about 22 to 38, not significantly.

With regard to this clonotype: Its cognate antigen is unknown.

Germline V CDR1 and CDR2: MNHNS, SASEGT. The CDR3 sequence is 14 residues long. V lost 5 bases and J lost 8; bases outside the gene matches: 8. Cultured CD4+ T-cell DNA underwent Oncomine TCR Beta short-read sequencing. The authors extracted genomic DNA from cultured CD4+ T cells. TCRdb re-called the PCR reads with MiXCR, one entry per CDR3 protein. The sample records around 20,000 distinct CDR3 sequences, around 33% being singletons. Time point reported: late sampling 161 to 241 days after vaccination in a few convalescent patients. Indicated treatment: roughly 10-day PBMC culture with coronavirus spike peptide pools or control peptides (ViraFEST assay).

The sequence derives from a human donor who had recovered from COVID-19. The chain uses TRBV6-1 and TRBJ1-2; 10 bases agree with TRBD1. The material sequenced was CD4+ T cells from blood, cultured in vitro, taken about 7 months after SARS-CoV-2 vaccination. The CDR3 DNA sequence: TGTGCCAGCAGTCGACAGGGGGCGCGTCCCGGCTACACCTTC. It codes for CASSRQGARPGYTF.